The 28 T cell receptor beta chains in this list originate from one sample, sequenced in a study of cytomegalovirus exposure and HLA in healthy donors. Vbeta (60) and Jbeta (13) primers were used in the PCR. Method: immunoSEQ multiplex PCR; TCRdb's copy keeps in-frame clones and lacks some. This table lists approximately 180,000 clones. Material: PBMCs. Receptor source: a man aged 25-40 years in good health and CMV-seronegative.

V usage is TRBV4-3 and J usage is TRBJ2-2; D is perhaps TRBD2 (7 bases). Trimming shortened V by 1 base and J by 5 bases, and 20 bases separated the two germline ends. The germline V gene encodes CDR1 LGHNA and CDR2 YSLEER. The CDR3 loop spans 18 amino acids. CDR3 residues: CASSQGLGGPRETGELFF. The CDR3 DNA sequence: TGCGCCAGCAGCCAAGGGCTCGGGGGGCCTCGAGAGACCGGGGAGCTGTTTTTT.

The chain uses TRBV20-1 and TRBJ1-2, with 8 bases matching TRBD1. The CDR3 contains 9 residues. Germline V gene sequence: CDR1 DFQATT, CDR2 SNEGSKA (reference sequence). The CDR3 sequence: CRPGGGYTF. CDR3 nucleotides: TGCAGGCCAGGGGGCGGCTACACCTTC.

The rearrangement uses TRBV6-5 and TRBJ2-3; D not certain. CDR1 and CDR2 (germline): MNHEY, SVGAGI. V dropped 5 bases and J dropped 2 bases, with 2 bases sitting between them. The CDR3 length is 11 residues. As DNA, the CDR3 is TGTGCCAGCAGTCACACAGATACGCAGTATTTT. As protein: CASSHTDTQYF.

This chain connects TRBV7-2 to TRBJ1-5; 7 nucleotides align to TRBD1. Germline V gives CDR1 SGHTA, CDR2 FQGNSA. The V segment lost 5 bases and the J segment 0 bases; nucleotides outside the gene matches: 4. The CDR3 extends over 15 amino acids. CDR3 sequence (DNA): TGTGCCAGCAGCCGACAGGGCGGTAGCAATCAGCCCCAGCATTTT. Translation gives CASSRQGGSNQPQHF.

The chain uses TRBV5-1 and TRBJ2-1; D is possibly TRBD2 (5 bases). The germline V gene has CDR1 SGHRS and CDR2 YFSETQ. V was shortened by 4 bases and J by 8 bases, with 19 bases between the two germline ends. This CDR3 has 15 amino acids. This CDR3 reads CASSPLVGVSDEQFF. The CDR3 coding sequence is TGCGCCAGCAGCCCGCTAGTGGGAGTCTCGGATGAGCAGTTCTTC.

The CDR3 DNA follows: TGTGCCACCAGCGGTATACACCCGTCTGGGGCCAACGTCCTGACTTTC. Translation gives CATSGIHPSGANVLTF. The V and J genes are TRBV15 and TRBJ2-6, with D uncertain. V dropped 5 bases and J dropped 1 base, with 12 bases sitting between them. The CDR3 loop spans 16 amino acids. The V gene's germline CDR1 is LNHNV and CDR2 YYDKDF (reference sequence).

The chain recombines TRBV6-5 with TRBJ1-2; possibly TRBD1 for D (5 bases). The CDR3 is 15 amino acids. Trimming took off 7 bases at V and 4 bases at J, with 19 bases between the two ends. CDR1 is MNHEY, CDR2 SVGAGI, per germline. CDR3 region: CASTPEQDVSYGYTF. The CDR3 DNA follows: TGTGCCAGCACACCTGAACAGGACGTAAGCTATGGCTACACCTTC.

CDR3 DNA sequence: TGTGCCAGCAGTTTCCCGCCAGGGCCGGGTTTCGTACGGAACACTGAAGCTTTCTTT. This gives the protein CASSFPPGPGFVRNTEAFF. This rearrangement joins TRBV28 to TRBJ1-1; weak D call: TRBD1 (5 bases). From germline, CDR1 is MDHEN and CDR2 SYDVKM. The CDR3 spans 19 residues. V was pared by 3 bases and J by 1 base, with 24 bases between. Combining the CDR3 with reference TRBV28 and TRBJ1-1 gives the whole variable domain DVKVTQSSRYLVKRTGEKVFLECVQDMDHENMFWYRQDPGLGLRLIYFSYDVKMKEKGDIPEGYSVSREKKERFSLILESASTNQTSMYLCASSFPPGPGFVRNTEAFFGQGTRLTVV.

The V and J genes are TRBV19 and TRBJ2-7, with D uncertain. V lost 4 bases to trimming and J lost 3 bases, with 10 bases between them. CDR3 size: 13 residues. The V gene's germline CDR1 is LNHDA and CDR2 SQIVND (reference sequence). DNA for the CDR3: TGTGCCAGTAGTACCCGGAGCAACTACGAGCAGTACTTC. It is translated as CASSTRSNYEQYF.

V gene TRBV5-1 combines with J gene TRBJ1-6; 7 nucleotides align to TRBD1. CDR3 length: 14 residues. Trimming cost V 1 base and J 10 bases; bases outside gene matches: 5. The germline V gene has CDR1 SGHRS and CDR2 YFSETQ. CDR3 coding DNA: TGCGCCAGCAGCTTGACAGGGGTAGAGTCACCCCTCCACTTT. Its protein product is CASSLTGVESPLHF. The entire variable domain, with the rest obtained from reference TRBV5-1 and TRBJ1-6, is as follows: KAGVTQTPRYLIKTRGQQVTLSCSPISGHRSVSWYQQTPGQGLQFLFEYFSETQRNKGNFPGRFSGRQFSNSRSEMNVSTLELGDSALYLCASSLTGVESPLHFGNGTRLTVT.

V gene TRBV7-9 combines with J gene TRBJ2-5; 9 bases match TRBD1. The CDR3 covers 14 residues. Germline V gene lookup returns CDR1 SEHNR and CDR2 FQNEAQ (reference sequence). Germline trimming cut 5 bases from V and 0 bases from J; bases unmatched to any gene: 1. The CDR3, as DNA: TGTGCCAGCAGCGGGGACAGGGACCAAGAGACCCAGTACTTC. Translating gives CASSGDRDQETQYF.

The CDR3 DNA sequence: TGTGCCAGCAGCCAGGGTCTAGCGGGAGACCACGAGCAGTACTTC. Encoded protein: CASSQGLAGDHEQYF. The rearrangement uses TRBV7-9 and TRBJ2-5; 10 nucleotides line up with TRBD2. The end of the DNA fits TRBJ2-7 better, so the J call may be wrong. The CDR3 is made up of 15 amino acids. The germline CDR1 and CDR2 sequences are SEHNR and FQNEAQ (reference sequence).

V usage is TRBV5-1 and J usage is TRBJ1-1; no firm D call. Trimming removed 4 bases at V and 0 bases at J, with 10 bases between. The CDR3 loop spans 14 amino acids. Germline loops: CDR1 SGHRS, CDR2 YFSETQ. CDR3 region: CASSLGVMNTEAFF. The CDR3 bases are TGCGCCAGCAGCCTAGGAGTTATGAACACTGAAGCTTTCTTT.

The chain carries TRBV28 and TRBJ2-3, with 8 nucleotides matching TRBD2. Germline-derived CDR1 and CDR2 are MDHEN and SYDVKM. V dropped 8 bases and J dropped 1; count of bases not matched to a gene: 5. The CDR3 sequence is 14 residues long. The CDR3 reads CASVPLAGTDTQYF. The DNA of the CDR3 is TGTGCCAGCGTCCCACTAGCGGGCACAGATACGCAGTATTTT.

V gene TRBV11-3 combines with J gene TRBJ2-3; no firm D call. This CDR3 is built from 13 residues. Per germline, CDR1 SGHNT and CDR2 YENEEA. V lost 0 bases and J 2 bases, leaving 3 bases between the germline ends. The CDR3 coding sequence is TGTGCCAGCAGCTTAGATTACACAGATACGCAGTATTTT. Translating it yields CASSLDYTDTQYF.

In nucleotides, the CDR3 is TGTGCCAGCAGCGGTAGCGGATGGGGCACAGATACGCAGTATTTT. Residues: CASSGSGWGTDTQYF. J is TRBJ2-3 and V is TRBV7-8, with D perhaps matching TRBD2 (6 bases). Germline CDR1 is SGHVS and CDR2 is FQNEAQ. The CDR3 totals 15 residues. Trimming shortened V by 5 bases and J by 1 base, and 13 bases separated the two germline ends.

This chain links TRBV15 with TRBJ1-5; TRBD1 matches 12 bases. Unmatched junction bases numbered 16, after V lost 8 bases and J lost 2 bases. The CDR3 contains 19 residues. CDR1 and CDR2 (germline): LNHNV, YYDKDF (reference sequence). This CDR3 is CATWQAGTGGNRGNQPQHF. The CDR3 DNA reads as TGTGCCACCTGGCAAGCCGGGACAGGGGGCAATAGGGGCAATCAGCCCCAGCATTTT.

The chain uses TRBV10-3 and TRBJ2-7, with 8 positions matching TRBD1. CDR1 is ENHRY, CDR2 SYGVKD, per germline. This CDR3 comprises 14 residues. With V trimmed by 1 base and J by 6 bases, 5 bases remained unmatched. CDR3 sequence: CAISEYKQGGEQYF. The CDR3 DNA sequence: TGTGCCATCAGTGAGTACAAACAGGGGGGCGAGCAGTACTTC.

V usage is TRBV5-8 and J usage is TRBJ1-4; D not resolved. V dropped 4 bases and J dropped 11 bases, with 18 bases sitting between them. Germline CDR1 and CDR2: SGHTS and YDEGEE. There are 14 residues in the CDR3. The CDR3 bases are TGTGCCAGCAGCCTCCGGACTCTCTCTCGGAAACTGTTTTTT. This sequence encodes CASSLRTLSRKLFF.

V gene TRBV7-2 combines with J gene TRBJ1-2; 8 nucleotides agree with TRBD1. The CDR3 length is 13 residues. The germline CDR1 and CDR2 sequences are SGHTA and FQGNSA. V dropped 5 bases and J dropped 8; count of bases not matched to a gene: 7. The CDR3 nucleotides are TGTGCCAGCAGCACGGACAGGGCCGGGGGCTACACCTTC. Protein product: CASSTDRAGGYTF. The variable domain in full, with the rest retrieved from reference TRBV7-2 and TRBJ1-2, is GAGVSQSPSNKVTEKGKDVELRCDPISGHTALYWYRQSLGQGLEFLIYFQGNSAPDKSGLPSDRFSAERTGGSVSTLTIQRTQQEDSAVYLCASSTDRAGGYTFGSGTRLTVV.

The rearrangement uses TRBV7-9 and TRBJ2-7; a possible D gene is TRBD1 (6 bases). This CDR3 spans 16 amino acids. Germline loops: CDR1 SEHNR, CDR2 FQNEAQ (reference sequence). V was trimmed by 3 bases and J by 1 base, leaving 16 bases between them. In DNA form, the CDR3 reads TGTGCCAGCAGCTTCCCTGAAGGGGACACATCCTACGAGCAGTACTTC. Its protein product is CASSFPEGDTSYEQYF. Looking up the rest from reference TRBV7-9 and TRBJ2-7 gives the full variable domain: DTGVSQNPRHKITKRGQNVTFRCDPISEHNRLYWYRQTLGQGPEFLTYFQNEAQLEKSRLLSDRFSAERPKGSFSTLEIQRTEQGDSAMYLCASSFPEGDTSYEQYFGPGTRLTVT.

The CDR3 coding sequence is TGTGCCAGCAGTTCATCTAGCGGGACAGGAACCTACGAGCAGTACTTC. It translates to CASSSSSGTGTYEQYF. The rearrangement uses TRBV28 and TRBJ2-5; D is possibly TRBD2 (9 bases). The last part of the DNA fits TRBJ2-7 better; the J call may be wrong. The germline V gene encodes CDR1 MDHEN and CDR2 SYDVKM. The CDR3 sequence is 16 residues long.

The CDR3 here is CASSWDRVYETQYF. The CDR3 nucleotides are TGTGCCAGCAGTTGGGACAGGGTTTATGAGACCCAGTACTTC. The genes are TRBV5-6 and TRBJ2-5; 9 positions match TRBD1. This CDR3 region has 14 residues. CDR1 and CDR2 from the germline V gene are SGHDT and YYEEEE. V trimming: 5 bases; J trimming: 5 bases; junction bases outside the gene matches: 7.

The chain is built from TRBV6-5 and TRBJ2-7; the match to TRBD1 covers 10 bases. Germline CDR1 MNHEY, CDR2 SVGAGI. The J segment lost 1 base and the V segment lost 5 bases, leaving 5 bases of the junction unmatched. This CDR3 has 15 residues. The CDR3 here is CASSPGTGVSYEQYF. The CDR3 region has the DNA TGTGCCAGCAGTCCCGGGACAGGGGTTTCCTACGAGCAGTACTTC.

The chain uses TRBV5-5 and TRBJ2-7; D is possibly TRBD1 (6 bases). V lost 1 base to trimming and J lost 2 bases, with 13 bases between them. CDR1 SGHKS and CDR2 YYEKEE come from the germline V gene (reference sequence). The CDR3 contains 15 residues. CDR3 protein: CASSLTGIGAYEQYF. CDR3 DNA sequence: TGTGCCAGCAGCTTGACAGGGATCGGAGCCTACGAGCAGTACTTC.

The chain uses TRBV5-6 and TRBJ1-5; the match to TRBD1 covers 10 bases. CDR1 and CDR2 (germline): SGHDT, YYEEEE. The CDR3 runs 14 residues. The junction had 5 bases not matched to a gene; V was cut back by 4 bases and J by 7 bases. This chain's CDR3 is CASSQTGGGQPQHF. The CDR3 nucleotides read TGTGCCAGCAGCCAGACAGGGGGCGGGCAGCCCCAGCATTTT. The complete variable domain, with remaining parts taken from reference TRBV5-6 and TRBJ1-5, reads DAGVTQSPTHLIKTRGQQVTLRCSPKSGHDTVSWYQQALGQGPQFIFQYYEEEERQRGNFPDRFSGHQFPNYSSELNVNALLLGDSALYLCASSQTGGGQPQHFGDGTRLSIL.

The rearrangement uses TRBV18 and TRBJ1-2; the match to TRBD1 covers 9 bases. Germline values: CDR1 KGHSH, CDR2 LQKENI. This CDR3 is built from 16 residues. Trimming at V came to 3 bases and at J to 3 bases, leaving 8 bases not matched to a gene. The CDR3 loop is CASSPRRGQGYYGYTF. CDR3 DNA sequence: TGTGCCAGCTCACCCCGAAGGGGACAGGGATACTATGGCTACACCTTC.

The rearrangement joins TRBV5-4 to TRBJ2-3, with 9 bases lining up with TRBD2. The CDR3 has 17 residues. CDR1 and CDR2 (germline): SGHNT, YYREEE (reference sequence). With 3 bases clipped from V and 1 base from J, the junction kept 9 bases outside the gene matches. CDR3 sequence reads: CASSSFGLARGTDTQYF. In nucleotides, the CDR3 is TGTGCCAGCAGCTCGTTCGGACTAGCGAGAGGCACAGATACGCAGTATTTT. The variable domain in full, completed from reference TRBV5-4 and TRBJ2-3, reads ETGVTQSPTHLIKTRGQQVTLRCSSQSGHNTVSWYQQALGQGPQFIFQYYREEENGRGNFPPRFSGLQFPNYSSELNVNALELDDSALYLCASSSFGLARGTDTQYFGPGTRLTVL.